The clone carrying this TCR beta chain occurred a few times. What it binds is unknown. The sample comes from a study of T cells after yellow fever vaccination. The wider study: SMART-Seq v4 Ultra Low Input handled preparation of low-cell-number fractions.

Findings and caveats of the study: It was a weaker secondary response, yet one that peaked faster, at day 5 versus 15.

A process of 5'RACE template switching, which added a universal primer site and UMIs, was used to make TCR cDNA. TCRdb re-analysed the 5' RACE reads in MiXCR, keeping a single row per CDR3 protein. The sample shows a few hundred thousand distinct CDR3 sequences, around 3.9% of them seen only once. The CDR3 contains 15 residues. Germline V gene data show CDR1 as SEHNR and CDR2 as FQNEAQ (reference sequence). The V end was cut by 0 bases, the J end by 2 bases, with 7 bases between. The chain recombines TRBV7-9 with TRBJ1-4; D unresolved. The sample consisted of PBMCs, taken on the day of the yellow fever booster vaccination. The origin of this receptor is a man aged 18-30 years who received the YFV17D yellow fever vaccine. Written as DNA, the CDR3 is TGTGCCAGCAGCTTAGCTGAGGGCACTAATGAAAAACTGTTTTTT. Translating gives CASSLAEGTNEKLFF. The entire variable domain, with the rest obtained from reference TRBV7-9 and TRBJ1-4, is as follows: DTGVSQNPRHKITKRGQNVTFRCDPISEHNRLYWYRQTLGQGPEFLTYFQNEAQLEKSRLLSDRFSAERPKGSFSTLEIQRTEQGDSAMYLCASSLAEGTNEKLFFGSGTQLSVL.